This TCR beta chain was captured by sequencing in a study of T cells in Graves' hyperthyroidism and ophthalmopathy. This clonotype was recorded at least ten times. Exclusion of patients followed from uncontrolled infection, other autoimmune disease, pregnancy or lactation. The diagnoses drew upon clinical symptoms, serum thyroxine and TRAb, thyroid ultrasound and orbital computed tomography. Authors of the study amplified TCR beta CDR3 regions from RNA transcripts. In the first-round RT-PCR of the TCR CDR3, the HTBI primer set was used. TCRdb re-derived calls from the multiplex PCR reads in MiXCR, one entry per CDR3 protein. The table lists roughly 570,000 distinct CDR3 sequences, just over 45% of them singletons. Germline-derived CDR1 and CDR2 are SGHRS and YFSETQ. The V gene lost 5 bases and the J gene lost 2 bases, with 13 bases spanning the gap. The CDR3 is 14 residues long.

This TCR was recovered from an adult woman with Graves' disease, either hyperthyroidism or ophthalmopathy (not recorded which). Material for sequencing was peripheral blood or thyroid tissue (not recorded which). This chain connects TRBV5-1 to TRBJ2-5; D is perhaps TRBD2 (6 bases). In DNA form, the CDR3 reads TGCGCCAGCAGTCCTGATGGAGGGCAAGAGACCCAGTACTTC. It translates to CASSPDGGQETQYF.